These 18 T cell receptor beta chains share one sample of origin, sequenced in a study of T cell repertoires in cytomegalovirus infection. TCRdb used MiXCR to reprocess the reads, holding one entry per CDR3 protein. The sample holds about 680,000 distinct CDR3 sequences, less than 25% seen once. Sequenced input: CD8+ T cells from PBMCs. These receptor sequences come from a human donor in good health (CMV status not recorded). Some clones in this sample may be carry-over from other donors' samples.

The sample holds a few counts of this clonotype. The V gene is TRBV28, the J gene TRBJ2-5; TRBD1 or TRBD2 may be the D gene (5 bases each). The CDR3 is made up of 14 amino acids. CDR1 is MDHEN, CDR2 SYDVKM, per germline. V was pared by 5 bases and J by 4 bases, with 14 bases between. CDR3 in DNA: TGTGCCAGCAGTGGGACCGATCGACCAGAGACCCAGTACTTC. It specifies CASSGTDRPETQYF.

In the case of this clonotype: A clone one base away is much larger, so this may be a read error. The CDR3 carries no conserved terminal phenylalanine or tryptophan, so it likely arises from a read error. In DNA form, the CDR3 reads TGTGCCAGCAGCTTGGGGCCCAGCACTGAAGCTTTCTAT. Its translation: CASSLGPSTEAFY. This chain links TRBV7-2 with TRBJ1-1, with a tentative D call TRBD1 (5 bases). Germline V gives CDR1 SGHTA, CDR2 FQGNSA. The V end lost 3 bases, the J end lost 4 bases, and 9 bases lay between the germline ends. CDR3 length: 13 amino acids.

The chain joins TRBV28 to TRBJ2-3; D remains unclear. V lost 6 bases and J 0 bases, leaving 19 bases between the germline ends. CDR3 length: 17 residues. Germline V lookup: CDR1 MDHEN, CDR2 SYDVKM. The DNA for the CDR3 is TGTGCCAGCAGCCCGCCTGGGGAACAGTCTAGCACAGATACGCAGTATTTT. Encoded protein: CASSPPGEQSSTDTQYF.

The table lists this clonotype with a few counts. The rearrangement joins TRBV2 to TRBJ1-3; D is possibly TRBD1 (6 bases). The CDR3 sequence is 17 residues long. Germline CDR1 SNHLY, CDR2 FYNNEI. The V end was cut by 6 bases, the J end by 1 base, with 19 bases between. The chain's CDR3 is CASSPPRGQFSGNTIYF. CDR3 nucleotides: TGTGCCAGCAGCCCACCCCGCGGACAGTTTTCTGGAAACACCATATATTTT.

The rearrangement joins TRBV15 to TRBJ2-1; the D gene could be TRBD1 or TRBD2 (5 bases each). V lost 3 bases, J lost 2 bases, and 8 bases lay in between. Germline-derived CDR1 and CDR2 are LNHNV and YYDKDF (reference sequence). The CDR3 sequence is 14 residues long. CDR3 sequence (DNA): TGTGCCACCAGCAGCGGGGCCACCTACAATGAGCAGTTCTTC. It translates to CATSSGATYNEQFF. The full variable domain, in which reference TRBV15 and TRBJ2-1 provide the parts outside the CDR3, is DAMVIQNPRYQVTQFGKPVTLSCSQTLNHNVMYWYQQKSSQAPKLLFHYYDKDFNNEADTPDNFQSRRPNTSFCFLDIRSPGLGDTAMYLCATSSGATYNEQFFGPGTRLTVL.

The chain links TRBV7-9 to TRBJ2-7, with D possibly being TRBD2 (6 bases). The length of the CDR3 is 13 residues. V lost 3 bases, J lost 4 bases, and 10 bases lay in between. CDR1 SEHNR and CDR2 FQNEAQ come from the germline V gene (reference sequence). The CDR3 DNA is TGTGCCAGCAGCTTGCCCCGGGAGTACGAGCAGTACTTC. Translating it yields CASSLPREYEQYF.

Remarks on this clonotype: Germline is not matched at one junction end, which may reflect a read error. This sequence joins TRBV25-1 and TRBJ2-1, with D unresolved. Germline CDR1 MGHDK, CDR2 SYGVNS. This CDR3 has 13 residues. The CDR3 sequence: CANSDVGWNEQFF. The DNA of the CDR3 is TGTGCCAACAGTGACGTAGGGTGGAATGAGCAGTTCTTC.

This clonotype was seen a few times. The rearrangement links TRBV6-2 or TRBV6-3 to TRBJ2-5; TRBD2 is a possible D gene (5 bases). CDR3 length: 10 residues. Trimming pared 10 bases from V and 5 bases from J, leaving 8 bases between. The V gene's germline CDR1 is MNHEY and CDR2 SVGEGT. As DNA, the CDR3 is TGTGCCACTAGGAGGGAGACCCAGTACTTC. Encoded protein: CATRRETQYF.

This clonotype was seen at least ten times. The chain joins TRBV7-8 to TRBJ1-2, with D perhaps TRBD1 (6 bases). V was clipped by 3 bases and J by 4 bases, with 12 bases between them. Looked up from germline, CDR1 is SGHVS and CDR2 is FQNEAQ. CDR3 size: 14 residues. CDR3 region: CASSFDPGAYGYTF. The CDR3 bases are TGTGCCAGCAGCTTTGATCCAGGGGCCTATGGCTACACCTTC.

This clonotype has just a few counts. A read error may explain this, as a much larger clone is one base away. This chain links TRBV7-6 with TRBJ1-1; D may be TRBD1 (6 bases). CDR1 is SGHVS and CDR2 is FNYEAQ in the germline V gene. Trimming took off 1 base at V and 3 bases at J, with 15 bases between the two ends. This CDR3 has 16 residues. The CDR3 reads CASSLGYGQMYTEAFF. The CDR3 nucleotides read TGTGCCAGCAGCTTAGGGTACGGACAGATGTACACTGAAGCTTTCTTT.

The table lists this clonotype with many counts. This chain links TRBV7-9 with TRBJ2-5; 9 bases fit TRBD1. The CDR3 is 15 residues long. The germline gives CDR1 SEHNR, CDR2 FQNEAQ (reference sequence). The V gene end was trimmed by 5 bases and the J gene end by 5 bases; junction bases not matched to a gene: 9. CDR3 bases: TGTGCCAGCAGCCCCCGGGACAGGGTCCCCGAGACCCAGTACTTC. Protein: CASSPRDRVPETQYF.

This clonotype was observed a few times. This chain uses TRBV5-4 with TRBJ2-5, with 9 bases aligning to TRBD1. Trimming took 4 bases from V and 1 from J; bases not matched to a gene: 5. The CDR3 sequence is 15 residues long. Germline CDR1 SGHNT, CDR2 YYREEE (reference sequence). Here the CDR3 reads CASSTDRGIQETQYF. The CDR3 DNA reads TGTGCCAGCAGCACGGACAGGGGCATCCAAGAGACCCAGTACTTC. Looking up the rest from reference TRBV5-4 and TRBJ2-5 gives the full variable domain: ETGVTQSPTHLIKTRGQQVTLRCSSQSGHNTVSWYQQALGQGPQFIFQYYREEENGRGNFPPRFSGLQFPNYSSELNVNALELDDSALYLCASSTDRGIQETQYFGPGTRLLVL.

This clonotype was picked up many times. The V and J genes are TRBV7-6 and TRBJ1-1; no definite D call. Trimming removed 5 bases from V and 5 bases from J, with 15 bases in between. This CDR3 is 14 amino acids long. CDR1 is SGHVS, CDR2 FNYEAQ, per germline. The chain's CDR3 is CASSPGISETEAFF. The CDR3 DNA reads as TGTGCCAGCAGCCCGGGGATCTCGGAAACTGAAGCTTTCTTT.

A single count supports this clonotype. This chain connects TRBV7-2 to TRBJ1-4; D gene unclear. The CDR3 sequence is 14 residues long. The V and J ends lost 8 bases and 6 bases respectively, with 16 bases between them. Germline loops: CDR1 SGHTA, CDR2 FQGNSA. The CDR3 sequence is CTSGPEIYDEKLFF. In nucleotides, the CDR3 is TGTACCAGCGGACCCGAAATTTACGATGAAAAACTGTTTTTT.

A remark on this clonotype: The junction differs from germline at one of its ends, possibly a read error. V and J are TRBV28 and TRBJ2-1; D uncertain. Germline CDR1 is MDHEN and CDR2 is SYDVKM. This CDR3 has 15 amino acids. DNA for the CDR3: TGTGCCAACAGTTTCTCGGCAGTAACCTACAATGAGCAGTTCTTC. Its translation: CANSFSAVTYNEQFF. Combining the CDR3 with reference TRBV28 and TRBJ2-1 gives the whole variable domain DVKVTQSSRYLVKRTGEKVFLECVQDMDHENMFWYRQDPGLGLRLIYFSYDVKMKEKGDIPEGYSVSREKKERFSLILESASTNQTSMYLCANSFSAVTYNEQFFGPGTRLTVL.

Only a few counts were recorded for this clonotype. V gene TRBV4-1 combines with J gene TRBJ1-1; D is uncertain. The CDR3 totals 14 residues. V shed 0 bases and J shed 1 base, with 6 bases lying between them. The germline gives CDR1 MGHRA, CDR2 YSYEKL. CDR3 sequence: CASSQDPGNTEAFF. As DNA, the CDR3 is TGCGCCAGCAGCCAAGATCCAGGGAACACTGAAGCTTTCTTT.

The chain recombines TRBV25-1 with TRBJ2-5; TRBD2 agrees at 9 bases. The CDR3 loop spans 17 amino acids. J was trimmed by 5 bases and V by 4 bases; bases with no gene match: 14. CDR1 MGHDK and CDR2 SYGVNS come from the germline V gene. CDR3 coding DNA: TGTGCCAGCAGTGGCCTCCGCCCTAGCGGGGTAGCGGAGACCCAGTACTTC. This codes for CASSGLRPSGVAETQYF.

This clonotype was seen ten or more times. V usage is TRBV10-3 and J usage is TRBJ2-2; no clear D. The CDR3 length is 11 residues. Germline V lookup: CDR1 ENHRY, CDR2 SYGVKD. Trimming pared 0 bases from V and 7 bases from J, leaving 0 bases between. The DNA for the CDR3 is TGTGCCATCAGTGAGTCCGGGGAGCTGTTTTTT. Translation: CAISESGELFF.